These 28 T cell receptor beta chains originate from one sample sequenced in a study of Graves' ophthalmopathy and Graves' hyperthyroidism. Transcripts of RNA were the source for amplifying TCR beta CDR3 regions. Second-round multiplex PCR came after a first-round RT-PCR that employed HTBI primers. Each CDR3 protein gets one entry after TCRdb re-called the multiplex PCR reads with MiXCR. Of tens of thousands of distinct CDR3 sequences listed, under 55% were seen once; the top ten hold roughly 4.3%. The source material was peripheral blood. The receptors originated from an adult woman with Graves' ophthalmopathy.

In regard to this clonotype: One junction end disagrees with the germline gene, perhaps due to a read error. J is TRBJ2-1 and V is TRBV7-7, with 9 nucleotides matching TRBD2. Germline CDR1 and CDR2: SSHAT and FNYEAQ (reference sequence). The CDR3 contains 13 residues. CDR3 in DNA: TGTGCTAGCAGACTAGCGGCCTACAATGAGCAGTTCTTC. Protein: CASRLAAYNEQFF. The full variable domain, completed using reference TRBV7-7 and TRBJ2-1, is GAGVSQSPRYKVTKRGQDVTLRCDPISSHATLYWYQQALGQGPEFLTYFNYEAQPDKSGLPSDRFSAERPEGSISTLTIQRTEQRDSAMYRCASRLAAYNEQFFGPGTRLTVL.

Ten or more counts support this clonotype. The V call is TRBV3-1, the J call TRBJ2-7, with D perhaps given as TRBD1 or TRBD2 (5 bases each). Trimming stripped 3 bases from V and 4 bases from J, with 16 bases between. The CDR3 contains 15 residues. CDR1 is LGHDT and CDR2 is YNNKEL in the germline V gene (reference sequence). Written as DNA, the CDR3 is TGTGCCAGCAGCCAGGCATCGAGGGGCCCATACGAGCAGTACTTC. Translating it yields CASSQASRGPYEQYF.

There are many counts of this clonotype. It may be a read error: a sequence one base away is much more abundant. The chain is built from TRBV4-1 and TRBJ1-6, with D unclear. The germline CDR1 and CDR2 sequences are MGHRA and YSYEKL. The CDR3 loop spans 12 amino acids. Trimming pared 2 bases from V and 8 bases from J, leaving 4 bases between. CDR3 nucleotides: TGCGCCAGCAGCCAACCCGATTCACCCCTCCACTTT. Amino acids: CASSQPDSPLHF.

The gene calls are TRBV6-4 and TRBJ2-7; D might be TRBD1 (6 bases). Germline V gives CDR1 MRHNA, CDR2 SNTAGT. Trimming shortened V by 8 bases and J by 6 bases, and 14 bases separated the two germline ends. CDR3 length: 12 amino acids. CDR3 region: CASRTTGSEQYV. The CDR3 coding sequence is TGTGCCAGCCGTACTACAGGGTCCGAGCAGTACGTC.

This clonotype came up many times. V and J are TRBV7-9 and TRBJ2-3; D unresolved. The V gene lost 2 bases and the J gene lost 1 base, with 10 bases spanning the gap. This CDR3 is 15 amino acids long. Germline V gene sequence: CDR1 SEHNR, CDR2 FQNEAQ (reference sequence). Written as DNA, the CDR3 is TGTGCCAGCAGCTTACAGGCCGGAGGCACAGATACGCAGTATTTT. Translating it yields CASSLQAGGTDTQYF.

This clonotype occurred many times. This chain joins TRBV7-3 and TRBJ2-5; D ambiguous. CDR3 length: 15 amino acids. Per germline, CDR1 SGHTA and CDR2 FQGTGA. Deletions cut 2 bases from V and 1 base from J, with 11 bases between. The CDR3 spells CASSLGLGFQETQYF. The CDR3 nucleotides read TGTGCCAGCAGCTTAGGGCTCGGGTTCCAAGAGACCCAGTACTTC.

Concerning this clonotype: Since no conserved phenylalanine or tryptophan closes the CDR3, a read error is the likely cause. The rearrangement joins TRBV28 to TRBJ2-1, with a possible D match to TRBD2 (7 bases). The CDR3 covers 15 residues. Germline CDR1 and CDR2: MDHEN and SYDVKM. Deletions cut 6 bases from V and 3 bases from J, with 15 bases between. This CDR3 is CASSPGGGGYNEQFC. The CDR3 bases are TGTGCCAGCAGCCCCGGAGGGGGGGGCTACAATGAGCAGTTCTGC.

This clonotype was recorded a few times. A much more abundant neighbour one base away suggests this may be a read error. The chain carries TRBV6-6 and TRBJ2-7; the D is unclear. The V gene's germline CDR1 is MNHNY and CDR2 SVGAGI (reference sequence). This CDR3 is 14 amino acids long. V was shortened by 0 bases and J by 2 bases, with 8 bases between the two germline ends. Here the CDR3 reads CASSYSAVAYEQYF. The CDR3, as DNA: TGTGCCAGCAGTTACTCGGCAGTCGCCTACGAGCAGTACTTC.

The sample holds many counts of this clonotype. This CDR3 reads CASSRGLAGEGTQYF. The CDR3 nucleotides are TGTGCCAGCAGCCGGGGACTAGCGGGAGAGGGGACCCAGTACTTC. V usage is TRBV2 and J usage is TRBJ2-5, with 14 bases matching TRBD2. Trimming removed 6 bases from V and 7 bases from J; junction bases left unmatched: 7. The CDR3 has 15 amino acids. Germline lookup yields CDR1 SNHLY and CDR2 FYNNEI.

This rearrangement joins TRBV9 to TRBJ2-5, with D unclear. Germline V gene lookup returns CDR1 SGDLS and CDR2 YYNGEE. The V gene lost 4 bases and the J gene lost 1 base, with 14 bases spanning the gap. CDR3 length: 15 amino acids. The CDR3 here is CASSIGHSSQETQYF. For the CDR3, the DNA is TGTGCCAGCAGCATAGGGCACAGTAGCCAAGAGACCCAGTACTTC.

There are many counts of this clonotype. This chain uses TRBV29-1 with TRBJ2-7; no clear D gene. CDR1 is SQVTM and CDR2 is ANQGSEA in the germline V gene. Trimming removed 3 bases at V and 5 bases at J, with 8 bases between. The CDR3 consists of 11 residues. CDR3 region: CSVDLSHEQYF. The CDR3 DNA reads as TGCAGCGTTGACCTTAGCCACGAGCAGTACTTC.

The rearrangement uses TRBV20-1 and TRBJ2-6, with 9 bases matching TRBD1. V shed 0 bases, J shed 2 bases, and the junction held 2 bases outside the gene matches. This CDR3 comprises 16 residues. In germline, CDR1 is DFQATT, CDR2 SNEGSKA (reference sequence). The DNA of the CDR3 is TGCAGTGCTAGAGATGGGACAGGGACTGGGGCCAACGTCCTGACTTTC. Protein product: CSARDGTGTGANVLTF.

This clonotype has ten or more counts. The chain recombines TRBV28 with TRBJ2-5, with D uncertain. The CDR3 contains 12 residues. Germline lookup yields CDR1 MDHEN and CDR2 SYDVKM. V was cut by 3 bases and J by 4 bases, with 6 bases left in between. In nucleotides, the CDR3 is TGTGCCAGCAGTTTTACGGGAGAGACCCAGTACTTC. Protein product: CASSFTGETQYF.

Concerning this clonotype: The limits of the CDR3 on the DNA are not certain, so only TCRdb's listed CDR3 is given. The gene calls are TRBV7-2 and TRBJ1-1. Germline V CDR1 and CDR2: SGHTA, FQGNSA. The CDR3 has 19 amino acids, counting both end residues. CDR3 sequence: CASSLTDTQYFGPGTEAFF.

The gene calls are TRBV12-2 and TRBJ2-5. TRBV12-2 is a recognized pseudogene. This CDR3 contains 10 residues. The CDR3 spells CASRLETQYF. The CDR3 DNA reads TGTGCAAGTCGCTTAGAGACCCAGTACTTC.

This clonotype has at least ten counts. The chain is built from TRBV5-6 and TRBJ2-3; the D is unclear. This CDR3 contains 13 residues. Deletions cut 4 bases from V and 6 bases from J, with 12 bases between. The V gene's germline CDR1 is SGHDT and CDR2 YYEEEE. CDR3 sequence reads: CASSASLTDTQYF. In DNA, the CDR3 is TGTGCCAGCAGCGCCTCCCTAACGGATACGCAGTATTTT.

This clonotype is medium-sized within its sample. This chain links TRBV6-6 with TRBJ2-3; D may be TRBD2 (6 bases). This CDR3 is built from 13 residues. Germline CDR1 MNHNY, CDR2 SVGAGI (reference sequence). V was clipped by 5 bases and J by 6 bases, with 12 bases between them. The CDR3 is CASSPLTRDTQYF. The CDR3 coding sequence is TGTGCCAGCAGTCCTTTGACTAGGGATACGCAGTATTTT.

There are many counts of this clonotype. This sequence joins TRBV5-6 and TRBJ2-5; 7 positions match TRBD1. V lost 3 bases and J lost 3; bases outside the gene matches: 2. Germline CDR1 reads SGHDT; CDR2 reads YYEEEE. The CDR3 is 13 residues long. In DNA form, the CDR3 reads TGTGCCAGCAGCTATGGGACAGAAGAGACCCAGTACTTC. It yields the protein CASSYGTEETQYF.

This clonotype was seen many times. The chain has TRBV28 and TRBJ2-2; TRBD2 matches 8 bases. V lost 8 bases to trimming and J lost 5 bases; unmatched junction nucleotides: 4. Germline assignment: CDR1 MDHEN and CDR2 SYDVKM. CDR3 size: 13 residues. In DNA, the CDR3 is TGTGCCAGCGGCGGGAGGCGAACCGGGGAGCTGTTTTTT. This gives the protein CASGGRRTGELFF.

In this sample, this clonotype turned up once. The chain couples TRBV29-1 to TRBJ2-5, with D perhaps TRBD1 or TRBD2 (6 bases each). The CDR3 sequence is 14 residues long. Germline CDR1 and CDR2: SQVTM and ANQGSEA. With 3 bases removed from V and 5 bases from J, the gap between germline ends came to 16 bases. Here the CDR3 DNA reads TGCAGCGTTGATAAGGGGGGACAAGGGGAGACCCAGTACTTC. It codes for CSVDKGGQGETQYF.

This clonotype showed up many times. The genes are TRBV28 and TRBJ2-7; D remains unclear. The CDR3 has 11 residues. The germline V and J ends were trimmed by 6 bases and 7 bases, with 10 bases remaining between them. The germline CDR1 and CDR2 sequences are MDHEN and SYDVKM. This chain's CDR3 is CASRTTEEQYF. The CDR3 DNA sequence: TGTGCCAGCAGGACCACGGAGGAGCAGTACTTC.

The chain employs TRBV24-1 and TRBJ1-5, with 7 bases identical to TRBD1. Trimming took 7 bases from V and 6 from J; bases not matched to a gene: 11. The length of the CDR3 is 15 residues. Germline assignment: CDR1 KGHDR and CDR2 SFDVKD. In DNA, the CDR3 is TGTGCCACCAGGGGGCCTAACAGGGGAGGTCAGCCCCAGCATTTT. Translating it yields CATRGPNRGGQPQHF.

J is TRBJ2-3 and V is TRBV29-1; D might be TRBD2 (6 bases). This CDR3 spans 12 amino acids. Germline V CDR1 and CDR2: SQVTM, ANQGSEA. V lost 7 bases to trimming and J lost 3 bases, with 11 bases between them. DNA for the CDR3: TGCAGCGGTAGCGGATCTACAGATACGCAGTATTTT. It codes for CSGSGSTDTQYF.

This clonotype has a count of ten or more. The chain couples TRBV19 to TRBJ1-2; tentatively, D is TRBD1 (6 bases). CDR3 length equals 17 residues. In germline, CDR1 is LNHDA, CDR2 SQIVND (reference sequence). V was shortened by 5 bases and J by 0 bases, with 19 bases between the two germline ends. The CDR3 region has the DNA TGTGCCAGTAGTGATCCTACAGGGATGCGCCCTAACTATGGCTACACCTTC. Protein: CASSDPTGMRPNYGYTF.

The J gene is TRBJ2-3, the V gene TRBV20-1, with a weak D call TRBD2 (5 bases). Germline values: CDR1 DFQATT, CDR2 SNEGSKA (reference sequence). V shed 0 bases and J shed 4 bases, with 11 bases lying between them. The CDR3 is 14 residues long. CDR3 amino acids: CSARDRRASDTQYF. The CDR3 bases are TGCAGTGCTAGAGATAGGCGGGCGTCAGATACGCAGTATTTT.

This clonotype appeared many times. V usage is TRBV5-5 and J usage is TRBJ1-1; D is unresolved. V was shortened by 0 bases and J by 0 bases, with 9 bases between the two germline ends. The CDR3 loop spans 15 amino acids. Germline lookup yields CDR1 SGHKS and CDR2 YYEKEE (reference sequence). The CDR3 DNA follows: TGTGCCAGCAGCTTGGATCCGAGATTGAACACTGAAGCTTTCTTT. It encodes CASSLDPRLNTEAFF.

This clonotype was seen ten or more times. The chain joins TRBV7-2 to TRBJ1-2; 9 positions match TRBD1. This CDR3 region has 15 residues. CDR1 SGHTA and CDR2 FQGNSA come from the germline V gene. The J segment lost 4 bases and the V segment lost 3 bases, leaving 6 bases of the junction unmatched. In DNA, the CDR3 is TGTGCCAGCAGCTTTAAGACAGGGGGGGGCTATGGCTACACCTTC. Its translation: CASSFKTGGGYGYTF.

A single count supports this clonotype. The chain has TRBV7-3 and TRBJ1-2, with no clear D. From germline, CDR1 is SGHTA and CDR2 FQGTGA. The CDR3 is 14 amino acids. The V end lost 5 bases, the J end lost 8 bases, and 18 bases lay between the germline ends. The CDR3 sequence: CASSPRDVRGGYTF. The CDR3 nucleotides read TGTGCCAGCAGCCCTCGAGACGTGCGGGGAGGCTACACCTTC.